This T cell receptor beta chain was captured by sequencing in a study of metastatic and nonmetastatic thyroid tumors. About the study: For malignant and benign thyroid patients, tumor or nodule tissue and blood were the sources whose repertoires were compared.

TCRdb re-clonotyped the PCR reads via MiXCR. The sample records roughly 14,000 clones, under 25% being singletons. This CDR3 region has 14 residues. V gave up 5 bases and J gave up 9 bases, with 20 bases separating them. Germline V gives CDR1 DFQATT, CDR2 SNEGSKA (reference sequence). None of the patients had undergone any treatment ahead of thyroid surgery. This clonotype was obtained from a female donor with papillary thyroid cancer or a benign thyroid nodule (not recorded which). Some clones in this sample may be carry-over from other donors' samples. This chain uses TRBV20-1 with TRBJ2-1; no clear D gene. Sequencing was performed on blood. The CDR3 region has the DNA TGCAGTGCTCCCCCGGTAGGTACAATCGGTGAGCAGTTCTTC. This sequence encodes CSAPPVGTIGEQFF.